This T cell receptor beta chain was recovered during a study of T cells after yellow fever vaccination. Whole-study findings and limits: The bulk population could contribute abundant contaminating clonotypes to FACS-sorted repertoires.

Per germline, CDR1 DFQATT and CDR2 SNEGSKA (reference sequence). V dropped 1 base and J dropped 2; count of bases not matched to a gene: 8. The CDR3 extends over 16 amino acids. Production of TCR cDNA was by 5'RACE template switching, which also added a universal primer site and UMIs. TCRdb processed the 5' RACE reads anew with MiXCR; each CDR3 protein has one entry. The data contain some 52,000 distinct CDR3 sequences, more than 6.5% of them singletons. The chain couples TRBV20-1 to TRBJ2-3; TRBD1 matches 8 bases. The receptor comes from a man in his late teens or twenties who received the YFV17D yellow fever vaccine. This sample comprised CD8+ T cells not binding an NS4B(214-222) dextramer, sorted from PBMCs, obtained 45 days after the first yellow fever vaccination. CDR3 in DNA: TGCAGTGCTAGAGCTGGGGGGACAGGACACACAGATACGCAGTATTTT. It specifies CSARAGGTGHTDTQYF.